This is a list of T cell receptor beta chains from one sample in a study of T cell responses to AZD1222 COVID-19 vaccine. Here immunoSEQ multiplex PCR was the method, and the copy in TCRdb shows in-frame clones only, minus some. The sample lists some 200,000 clones, around 90% seen once, with less than 4% in the top ten. Sequencing was performed on peripheral blood, taken 28 days after the second dose of the MenACWY control vaccine. All receptors come from an adult who received the MenACWY meningococcal vaccine as a control. The conserved cysteine and the conserved F or W are not part of the CDR3 here. The order of the fields is CDR3 length, J gene, V gene, CDR3 protein.

length: 14
J: TRBJ2-7
V: TRBV10-3
CDR3: AISESGLAGKYEQY

length: 12
J: TRBJ2-7
V: TRBV7-2
CDR3: ASSPGGRYYEQY

length: 13
J: TRBJ1-2
V: TRBV7-2
CDR3: ASSRGRESSNGYT

length: 9
J: TRBJ1-5
V: TRBV6-5
CDR3: ASTSTQPQH

length: 14
J: TRBJ1-2
V: TRBV30
CDR3: AWSYSAVGANYGYT

length: 11
J: TRBJ1-5
V: TRBV9
CDR3: ASSVGGTQPQH

length: 11
J: TRBJ2-1
V: TRBV27
CDR3: ASRTGQYNEQF

length: 12
J: TRBJ2-5
V: TRBV5-5
CDR3: ASSLGTGEETQY

length: 15
J: TRBJ2-1
V: TRBV4-3
CDR3: ASSQGRSGINYNEQF

length: 15
J: TRBJ2-1
V: TRBV10-3
CDR3: AISELARLGSYNEQF

length: 13
J: TRBJ1-2
V: TRBV5-5
CDR3: ASSLESGARHSYT

length: 12
J: TRBJ2-3
V: TRBV5-1
CDR3: ASSGDSSTDTQY

length: 14
J: TRBJ1-2
V: TRBV19
CDR3: ASSADRAGLLSGYT

length: 12
J: TRBJ2-3
V: TRBV11-3
CDR3: ASSSGRSTDTQY

length: 10
J: TRBJ2-6
V: TRBV6-4
CDR3: ASRDFLGVLT

length: 11
J: TRBJ1-1
V: TRBV27
CDR3: ASSLFRSTEAF

length: 15
J: TRBJ2-1
V: TRBV2
CDR3: ASSYSGLAGVYNEQF

length: 11
J: TRBJ1-5
V: TRBV29-1
CDR3: SVGRGGNQPQH

length: 15
J: TRBJ2-1
V: TRBV27
CDR3: ASSSPGVGWSYNEQF

length: 11
J: TRBJ2-1
V: TRBV11-2
CDR3: ASSLTRLHEQF

length: 12
J: TRBJ2-2
V: TRBV3-1/TRBV3-2
CDR3: ASSQSRGTGELF

length: 14
J: TRBJ2-3
V: TRBV6-5
CDR3: ASSYSSDPSTDTQY

length: 13
J: TRBJ1-1
V: TRBV5-1
CDR3: ASSLEAGMNTEAF

length: 13
J: TRBJ2-2
V: TRBV2
CDR3: ASTPQVANTGELF

length: 16
J: TRBJ2-2
V: TRBV12-5
CDR3: ASGLETTSRFSTGELF

length: 11
J: TRBJ1-2
V: TRBV2
CDR3: ASSDNRFYGYT

length: 12
J: TRBJ2-7
V: TRBV19
CDR3: ASSIGGASYEQY

length: 11
J: TRBJ1-5
V: TRBV9
CDR3: ASSGQGDQPQH

length: 14
J: TRBJ2-1
V: TRBV7-2
CDR3: ASSLVPSGSRNEQF

length: 13
J: TRBJ2-5
V: TRBV7-7
CDR3: ASSFQAGVEETQY

length: 9
J: TRBJ2-1
V: TRBV6-5
CDR3: ASNLRNEQF

length: 12
J: TRBJ2-7
V: TRBV27
CDR3: ASSGTSGSYEQY

length: 13
J: TRBJ1-5
V: TRBV2
CDR3: ASTIEGYSNQPQH

length: 9
J: TRBJ1-1
V: TRBV30
CDR3: ACERNTEAF

length: 14
J: TRBJ2-7
V: TRBV21-1
CDR3: AGAAPRRETSHEQY

length: 12
J: TRBJ1-2
V: TRBV14
CDR3: ASSLFRGEAGYT

length: 14
J: TRBJ2-1
V: TRBV4-3
CDR3: ASSQERLAGYNEQF

length: 11
J: TRBJ1-5
V: TRBV28
CDR3: ASSPDSLMPQH

length: 12
J: TRBJ1-2
V: TRBV6-5
CDR3: ASSATSRQVTYT

length: 12
J: TRBJ1-3
V: TRBV18
CDR3: ASSPSGRENTIY